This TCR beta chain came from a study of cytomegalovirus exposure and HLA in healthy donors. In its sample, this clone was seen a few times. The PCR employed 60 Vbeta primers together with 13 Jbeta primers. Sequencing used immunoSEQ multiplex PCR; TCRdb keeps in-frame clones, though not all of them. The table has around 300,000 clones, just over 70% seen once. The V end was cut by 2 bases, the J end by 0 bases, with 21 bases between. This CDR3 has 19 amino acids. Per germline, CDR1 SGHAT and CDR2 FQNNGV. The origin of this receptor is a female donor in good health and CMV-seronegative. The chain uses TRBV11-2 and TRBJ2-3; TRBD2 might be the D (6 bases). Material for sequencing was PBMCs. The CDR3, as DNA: TGTGCCAGCAGCTTACTACCGGGCCTTGGGAGGCGCAGCACAGATACGCAGTATTTT. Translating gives CASSLLPGLGRRSTDTQYF. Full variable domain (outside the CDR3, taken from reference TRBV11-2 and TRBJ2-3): EAGVAQSPRYKIIEKRQSVAFWCNPISGHATLYWYQQILGQGPKLLIQFQNNGVVDDSQLPKDRFSAERLKGVDSTLKIQPAKLEDSAVYLCASSLLPGLGRRSTDTQYFGPGTRLTVL.